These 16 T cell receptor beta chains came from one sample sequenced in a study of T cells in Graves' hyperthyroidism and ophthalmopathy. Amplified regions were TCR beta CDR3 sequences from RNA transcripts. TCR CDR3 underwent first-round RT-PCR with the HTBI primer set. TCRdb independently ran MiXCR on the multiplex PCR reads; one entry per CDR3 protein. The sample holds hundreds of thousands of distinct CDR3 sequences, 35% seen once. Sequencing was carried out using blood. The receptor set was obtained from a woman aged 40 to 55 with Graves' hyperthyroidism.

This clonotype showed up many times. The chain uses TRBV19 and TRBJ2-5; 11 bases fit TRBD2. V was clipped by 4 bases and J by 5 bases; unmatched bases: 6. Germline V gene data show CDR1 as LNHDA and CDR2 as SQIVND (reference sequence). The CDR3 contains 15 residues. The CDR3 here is CASSTLAGGPETQYF. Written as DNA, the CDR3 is TGTGCCAGTAGTACCTTAGCGGGGGGGCCGGAGACCCAGTACTTC.

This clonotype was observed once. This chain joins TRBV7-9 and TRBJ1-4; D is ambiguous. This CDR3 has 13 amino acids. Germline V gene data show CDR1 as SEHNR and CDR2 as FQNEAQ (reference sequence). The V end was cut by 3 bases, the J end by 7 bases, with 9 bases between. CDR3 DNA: TGTGCCAGCAGCTTCGGAGGGATTGAAAAACTGTTTTTT. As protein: CASSFGGIEKLFF.

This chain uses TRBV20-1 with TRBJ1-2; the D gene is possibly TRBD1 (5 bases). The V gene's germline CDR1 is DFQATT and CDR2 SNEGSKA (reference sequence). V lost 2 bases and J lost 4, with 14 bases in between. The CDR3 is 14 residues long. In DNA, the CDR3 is TGCAGTGCTAGATTATCGAGGGGCGGCTATGGCTACACCTTC. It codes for CSARLSRGGYGYTF.

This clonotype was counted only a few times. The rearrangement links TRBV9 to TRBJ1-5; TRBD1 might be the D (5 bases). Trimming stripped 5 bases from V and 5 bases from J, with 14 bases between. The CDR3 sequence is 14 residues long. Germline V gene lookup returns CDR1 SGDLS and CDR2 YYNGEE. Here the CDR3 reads CASSDRDPDQPQHF. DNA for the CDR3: TGTGCCAGCAGTGATAGGGACCCAGATCAGCCCCAGCATTTT. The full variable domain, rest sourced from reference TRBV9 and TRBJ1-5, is DSGVTQTPKHLITATGQRVTLRCSPRSGDLSVYWYQQSLDQGLQFLIQYYNGEERAKGNILERFSAQQFPDLHSELNLSSLELGDSALYFCASSDRDPDQPQHFGDGTRLSIL.

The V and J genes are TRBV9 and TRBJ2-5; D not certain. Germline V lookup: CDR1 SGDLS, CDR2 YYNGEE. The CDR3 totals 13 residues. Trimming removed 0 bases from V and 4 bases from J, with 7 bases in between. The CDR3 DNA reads TGTGCCAGCAGCGTAGATGTGGCAGAGACCCAGTACTTC. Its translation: CASSVDVAETQYF.

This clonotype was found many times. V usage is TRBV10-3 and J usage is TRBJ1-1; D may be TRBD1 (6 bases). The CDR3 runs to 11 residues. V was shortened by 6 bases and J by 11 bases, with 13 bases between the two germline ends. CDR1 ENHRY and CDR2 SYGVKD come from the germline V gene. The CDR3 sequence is CAISSRGLAFF. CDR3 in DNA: TGTGCCATCAGCAGCAGGGGTTTGGCTTTCTTT.

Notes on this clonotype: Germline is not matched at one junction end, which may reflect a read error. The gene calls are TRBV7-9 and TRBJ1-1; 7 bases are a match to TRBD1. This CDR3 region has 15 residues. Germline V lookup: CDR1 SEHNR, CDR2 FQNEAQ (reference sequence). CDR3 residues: CASRLGGAWGTEAFF. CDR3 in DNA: TGCGCCAGCAGATTAGGGGGCGCGTGGGGCACTGAAGCTTTCTTT.

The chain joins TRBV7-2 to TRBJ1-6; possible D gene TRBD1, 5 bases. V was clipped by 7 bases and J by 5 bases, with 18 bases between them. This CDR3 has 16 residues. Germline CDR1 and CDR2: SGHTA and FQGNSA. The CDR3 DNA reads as TGTGCCAGCAATGGGGCGCCCCTGCGCAATAATTCACCCCTCCACTTT. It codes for CASNGAPLRNNSPLHF.

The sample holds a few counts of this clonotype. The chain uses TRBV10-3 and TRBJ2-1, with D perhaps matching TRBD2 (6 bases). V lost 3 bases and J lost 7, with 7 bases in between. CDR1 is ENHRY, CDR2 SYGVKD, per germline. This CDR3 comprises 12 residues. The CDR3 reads CAISDRENEQFF. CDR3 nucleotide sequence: TGTGCCATCAGTGACCGGGAGAATGAGCAGTTCTTC.

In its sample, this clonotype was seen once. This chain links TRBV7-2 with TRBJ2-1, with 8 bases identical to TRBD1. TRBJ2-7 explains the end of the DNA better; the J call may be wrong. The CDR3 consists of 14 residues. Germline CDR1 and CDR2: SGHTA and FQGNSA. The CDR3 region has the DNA TGTGCCAGCAGCACAAGGACAGGGAGCAATGAGCAGTACTTC. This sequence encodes CASSTRTGSNEQYF.

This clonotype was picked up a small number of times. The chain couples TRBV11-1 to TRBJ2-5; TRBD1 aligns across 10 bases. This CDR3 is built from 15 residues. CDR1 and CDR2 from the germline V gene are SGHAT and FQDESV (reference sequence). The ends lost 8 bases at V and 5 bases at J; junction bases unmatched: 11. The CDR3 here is CASSPNGDRGETQYF. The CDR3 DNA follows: TGTGCCAGCTCTCCAAACGGGGACAGGGGTGAGACCCAGTACTTC.

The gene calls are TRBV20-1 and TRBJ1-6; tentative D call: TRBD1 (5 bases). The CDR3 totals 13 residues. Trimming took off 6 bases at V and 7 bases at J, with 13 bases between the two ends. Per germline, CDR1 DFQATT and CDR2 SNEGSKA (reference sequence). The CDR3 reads CSAPRGRNSPLHF. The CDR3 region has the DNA TGCAGTGCCCCGAGGGGTCGGAATTCACCCCTCCACTTT.

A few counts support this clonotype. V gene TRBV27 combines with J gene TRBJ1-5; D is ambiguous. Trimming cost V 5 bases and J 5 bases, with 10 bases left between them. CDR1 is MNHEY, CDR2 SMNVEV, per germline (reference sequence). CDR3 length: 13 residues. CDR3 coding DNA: TGTGCCAGCAGTCAGGCACGGTATCAGCCCCAGCATTTT. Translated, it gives CASSQARYQPQHF.

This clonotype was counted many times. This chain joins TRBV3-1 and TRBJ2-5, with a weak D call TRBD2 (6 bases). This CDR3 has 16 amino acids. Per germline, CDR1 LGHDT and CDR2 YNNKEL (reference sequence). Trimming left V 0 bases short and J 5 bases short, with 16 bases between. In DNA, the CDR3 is TGTGCCAGCAGCCAAGATACGGCTAGCGAGTGGGAGACCCAGTACTTC. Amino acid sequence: CASSQDTASEWETQYF.

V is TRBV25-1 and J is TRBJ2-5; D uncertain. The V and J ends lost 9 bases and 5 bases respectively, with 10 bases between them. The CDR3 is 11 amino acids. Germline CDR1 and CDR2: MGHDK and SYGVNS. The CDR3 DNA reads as TGTGCCAGTTGGGCTGGGGAGACCCAGTACTTC. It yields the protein CASWAGETQYF.

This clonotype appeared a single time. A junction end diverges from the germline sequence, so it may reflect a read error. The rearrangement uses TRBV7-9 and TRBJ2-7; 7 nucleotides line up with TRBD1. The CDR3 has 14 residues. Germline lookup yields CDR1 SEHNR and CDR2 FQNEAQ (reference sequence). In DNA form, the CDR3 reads TGTACCAGCAGCCACCGGGACAGCACCTACGAGCAGTACTTC. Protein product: CTSSHRDSTYEQYF.